Sequencing of this T cell receptor beta chain was carried out in a study of blood T cell repertoires in COVID-19. Study-level information: Acute and convalescent COVID-19 specimens originated in the United States, Italy and Spain.

The ends were cut back, 4 bases at V and 5 bases at J, with 11 bases in the middle. The germline gives CDR1 SNHLY, CDR2 FYNNEI. This CDR3 contains 13 residues. Seattle researchers signed up patients amid active infection and tracked them longitudinally. Original data processing: Cell counts per sample came from amplifying reference gene primers. The assay was immunoSEQ multiplex PCR, and TCRdb's table has in-frame clones only and misses some. V and J calls and clone size are those listed in that table; D and trimming were worked out from the DNA. The top ten hold approximately 6.3% of the sample, which has approximately 90,000 clones, around 75% seen once.

The receptor was derived from a man in his sixties or seventies with COVID-19, enrolled during active disease. The chain recombines TRBV2 with TRBJ2-5; D uncertain. The sample taken for sequencing was peripheral blood. CDR3 sequence reads: CASSGQYVETQYF. In DNA form, the CDR3 reads TGTGCCAGCAGTGGGCAGTACGTGGAGACCCAGTACTTC.